What follows describes a single T cell receptor (beta chain). Via MiXCR, TCRdb re-called the reads, giving one row per CDR3 protein. The table has under 300,000 distinct CDR3 sequences, around 26% seen once. This sample stems from a study of kidney transplant recipient with SARS-CoV-2 infection. This receptor was taken from a male patient in his thirties who had COVID-19 and was a kidney transplant recipient. Some T cells may be the graft donor's. The source was a blood sample, collected at baseline and between days 110 and 120 from a kidney transplant recipient.

The CDR3 loop reads CATGGTSGSLNEQFF. The CDR3 nucleotides are TGTGCCACCGGGGGGACTAGCGGGAGTCTGAATGAGCAGTTCTTC. The chain uses TRBV24-1 and TRBJ2-1, with 14 nucleotides matching TRBD2. The V segment lost 9 bases and the J segment 7 bases; nucleotides outside the gene matches: 7. This CDR3 is 15 amino acids long. Germline CDR1 and CDR2: KGHDR and SFDVKD.